The 24 T cell receptor beta chains reported below all come from one sample, sequenced in a study of regulatory dendritic cells for organ transplantation. These receptors lack a known antigen. TCRdb's table, derived via immunoSEQ multiplex PCR, lists solely in-frame clones and lacks some. Here the sample spans some 10,000 clones, around 80% being singletons. CFSE-labeled sorted T cells met regulatory or mature dendritic cells for 5 days. Sample: memory CD4+ T cells from blood cultured with dendritic cells. Subset denoted: CD45RO+ memory T cells. These receptor sequences come from a human donor in good health.

The V call is TRBV6-5, the J call TRBJ1-5; no definite D call. The germline V gene has CDR1 MNHEY and CDR2 SVGAGI. Trimming left V 8 bases short and J 4 bases short, with 15 bases between. The CDR3 consists of 14 residues. CDR3 DNA: TGTGCCAGCGGGAACCCCCTAGGGAATCAGCCCCAGCATTTT. It codes for CASGNPLGNQPQHF.

This clone was counted a few times. The V call is TRBV19, the J call TRBJ1-5; 7 positions match TRBD1. In germline, CDR1 is LNHDA, CDR2 SQIVND (reference sequence). The CDR3 is 15 residues long. The ends lost 5 bases at V and 0 bases at J; junction bases unmatched: 4. Here the CDR3 DNA reads TGTGCCAGTAGTCAGGGGGTCGATAGCAATCAGCCCCAGCATTTT. Amino acid sequence: CASSQGVDSNQPQHF.

CDR3 sequence reads: CAWSGAGEKLFF. Here the CDR3 DNA reads TGTGCCTGGAGTGGTGCGGGTGAAAAACTGTTTTTT. This sequence joins TRBV30 and TRBJ1-4; D unclear. Trimming left V 1 base short and J 7 bases short, with 7 bases between. CDR1 GTSNPN and CDR2 SVGIG come from the germline V gene (reference sequence). This CDR3 is built from 12 residues. The full variable domain, completed using reference TRBV30 and TRBJ1-4, is SQTIHQWPATLVQPVGSPLSLECTVEGTSNPNLYWYRQAAGRGLQLLFYSVGIGQISSEVPQNLSASRPQDRQFILSSKKLLLSDSGFYLCAWSGAGEKLFFGSGTQLSVL.

This chain uses TRBV19 with TRBJ1-6, with 8 bases fitting TRBD1. Per germline, CDR1 LNHDA and CDR2 SQIVND (reference sequence). V lost 3 bases to trimming and J lost 10 bases; unmatched junction nucleotides: 5. CDR3 length equals 14 residues. CDR3 DNA: TGTGCCAGTAGTATGGGACAGGAGGGATCACCCCTCCACTTT. This translates into CASSMGQEGSPLHF.

In DNA form, the CDR3 reads TGTGCCAGCAGCTTATTTGACTCGAACAATGAGCAGTTCTTC. This gives the protein CASSLFDSNNEQFF. V gene TRBV7-3 combines with J gene TRBJ2-1; D is unclear. V lost 2 bases and J lost 5, with 10 bases in between. The CDR3 is 14 amino acids. Germline CDR1 and CDR2: SGHTA and FQGTGA.

The chain carries TRBV7-9 and TRBJ1-6; weak D call: TRBD1 (6 bases). Germline lookup yields CDR1 SEHNR and CDR2 FQNEAQ (reference sequence). Trimming took 2 bases from V and 7 from J, leaving 12 bases between them. This CDR3 is 15 amino acids long. DNA for the CDR3: TGTGCCAGCAGCTTATCGGGGGCTGAAAATTCACCCCTCCACTTT. Its protein product is CASSLSGAENSPLHF.

The count of this clone is one. The chain is built from TRBV4-3 and TRBJ2-2, with D possibly TRBD2 on 5 matching bases. This CDR3 has 15 amino acids. Germline values: CDR1 LGHNA, CDR2 YSLEER. Trimming stripped 1 base from V and 5 bases from J, with 11 bases between. The DNA of the CDR3 is TGCGCCAGCAGCCAAGGGCCCTCGGGGACCGGGGAGCTGTTTTTT. Its translation is CASSQGPSGTGELFF.

The chain joins TRBV19 to TRBJ1-6, with 7 bases that match TRBD1. Germline lookup yields CDR1 LNHDA and CDR2 SQIVND (reference sequence). Losses at the gene ends were 9 bases for V and 7 bases for J; bases not matched to a gene: 18. CDR3 length: 17 residues. The CDR3 DNA sequence: TGTGCCAGCAGCATCCGACCCGATAGGGGGCTGAATTCACCCCTCCACTTT. It encodes CASSIRPDRGLNSPLHF.

This chain connects TRBV4-3 to TRBJ2-7, with TRBD1 matching 8 bases. V shed 5 bases, J shed 5 bases, and the junction held 20 bases outside the gene matches. Germline V gene sequence: CDR1 LGHNA, CDR2 YSLEER. The CDR3 totals 18 residues. CDR3: CASSNFHTGTGGPHEQYF. The CDR3 region has the DNA TGCGCCAGCAGCAACTTTCATACGGGCACAGGGGGTCCCCACGAGCAGTACTTC.

This sequence joins TRBV6-1 and TRBJ2-7; D remains unclear. Trimming took 5 bases from V and 3 from J, leaving 5 bases between them. Germline values: CDR1 MNHNS, CDR2 SASEGT. This CDR3 contains 11 residues. CDR3 DNA sequence: TGTGCCAGCAGTCCCTACTACGAGCAGTACTTC. Its protein product is CASSPYYEQYF.

The chain links TRBV27 to TRBJ2-2; 8 bases are a match to TRBD2. After removal of 4 bases from V and 11 bases from J, the junction contained 12 bases not matched to a gene. The CDR3 length is 15 residues. Per germline, CDR1 MNHEY and CDR2 SMNVEV (reference sequence). The CDR3 nucleotides are TGTGCCAGCAGTTCGCTCGGGACCGGGGGGGGAGAGCTGTTTTTT. Its translation: CASSSLGTGGGELFF.

The rearrangement uses TRBV4-2 and TRBJ1-2, with 7 bases lining up with TRBD1. The CDR3 sequence is 16 residues long. Germline CDR1 is LGHNA and CDR2 is YNFKEQ. The J segment lost 3 bases and the V segment lost 1 base, leaving 8 bases of the junction unmatched. CDR3 in DNA: TGTGCCAGCAGCCAAGTAGGGCAGGGGGTCTACTATGGCTACACCTTC. It is translated as CASSQVGQGVYYGYTF.

This chain uses TRBV5-1 with TRBJ2-4; 7 bases map to TRBD1. V trimming: 7 bases; J trimming: 0 bases; junction bases outside the gene matches: 7. Germline-derived CDR1 and CDR2 are SGHRS and YFSETQ. This CDR3 is built from 15 residues. CDR3 region: CASRDRDLAKNIQYF. CDR3 nucleotide sequence: TGCGCCAGCCGGGACAGAGACCTAGCCAAAAACATTCAGTACTTC. Full variable domain (missing parts from reference TRBV5-1 and TRBJ2-4): KAGVTQTPRYLIKTRGQQVTLSCSPISGHRSVSWYQQTPGQGLQFLFEYFSETQRNKGNFPGRFSGRQFSNSRSEMNVSTLELGDSALYLCASRDRDLAKNIQYFGAGTRLSVL.

The chain combines TRBV4-1 with TRBJ1-5; a possible D gene is TRBD1 (5 bases). Trimming stripped 0 bases from V and 4 bases from J, with 13 bases between. CDR3 size: 16 residues. From germline, CDR1 is MGHRA and CDR2 YSYEKL. For the CDR3, the DNA is TGCGCCAGCAGCCAAGATAGGACACAACCGAATCAGCCCCAGCATTTT. Encoded protein: CASSQDRTQPNQPQHF.

The rearrangement links TRBV11-3 to TRBJ2-3; no clear D gene. V shed 5 bases and J shed 0 bases, with 6 bases lying between them. The CDR3 is 13 amino acids. Germline loops: CDR1 SGHNT, CDR2 YENEEA. CDR3 nucleotides: TGTGCCAGCAGCCCTGCTAGCACAGATACGCAGTATTTT. Amino acids: CASSPASTDTQYF.

The chain employs TRBV7-6 and TRBJ2-7; D could derive from TRBD1 or TRBD2 (5 bases each). The ends were cut back, 9 bases at V and 4 bases at J, with 13 bases in the middle. The CDR3 sequence is 12 residues long. Germline lookup yields CDR1 SGHVS and CDR2 FNYEAQ. DNA for the CDR3: TGTGCCAGGGGACCGGGGTCGTACGAGCAGTACTTC. This gives the protein CARGPGSYEQYF.

The chain couples TRBV11-2 to TRBJ2-1; TRBD2 matches at 10 bases. This CDR3 spans 13 amino acids. The germline gives CDR1 SGHAT, CDR2 FQNNGV. Trimming removed 5 bases from V and 15 bases from J; junction bases left unmatched: 10. DNA for the CDR3: TGTGCCAGCAGCCGAGACCTAGCGGGAGATCCGTTCTTC. Translated: CASSRDLAGDPFF.

This chain joins TRBV7-8 and TRBJ2-2, with D hard to call. Germline-derived CDR1 and CDR2 are SGHVS and FQNEAQ. CDR3 size: 13 residues. With 7 bases removed from V and 6 bases from J, the gap between germline ends came to 12 bases. The CDR3 loop reads CASISRAAGELFF. CDR3 coding DNA: TGTGCCAGCATTTCAAGGGCGGCCGGGGAGCTGTTTTTT.

The chain recombines TRBV30 with TRBJ1-1, with no clear D. V shed 1 base and J shed 1 base, with 13 bases lying between them. The CDR3 extends over 15 amino acids. Germline CDR1 and CDR2: GTSNPN and SVGIG (reference sequence). CDR3 sequence (DNA): TGTGCCTGGAGTGGGCGAATTCGGGCGAACACTGAAGCTTTCTTT. This codes for CAWSGRIRANTEAFF.

The gene calls are TRBV10-1 and TRBJ2-3; D is ambiguous. In germline, CDR1 is WNHNN, CDR2 SYGVQD (reference sequence). The germline V and J ends were trimmed by 0 bases and 6 bases, with 10 bases remaining between them. The CDR3 extends over 14 amino acids. The CDR3 DNA sequence: TGCGCCAGCAGTGAGTCTTGGCGGACGGATACGCAGTATTTT. It specifies CASSESWRTDTQYF.

The rearrangement uses TRBV15 and TRBJ1-5, with D perhaps TRBD1 (5 bases). Between the trimmed V and J ends, which lost 0 bases and 4 bases, there was a span of 19 bases. Germline lookup yields CDR1 LNHNV and CDR2 YYDKDF (reference sequence). CDR3 length: 18 residues. Here the CDR3 DNA reads TGTGCCACCAGCAGAGATCTTTTGCGGGGACCGACAAATCAGCCCCAGCATTTT. Residues: CATSRDLLRGPTNQPQHF.

CDR3 in DNA: TGTGCCAGTTTGCCTCAGCCACCCTGGGATACGCAGTATTTT. Protein: CASLPQPPWDTQYF. J is TRBJ2-3 and V is TRBV2; D is unresolved. V was cut by 9 bases and J by 6 bases, with 19 bases left in between. Per the germline V gene, CDR1 is SNHLY and CDR2 is FYNNEI. The CDR3 is made up of 14 amino acids.

The J gene is TRBJ1-5, the V gene TRBV25-1; D gene uncertain. CDR3 length: 14 residues. Trimming took off 3 bases at V and 2 bases at J, with 8 bases between the two ends. Germline CDR1 is MGHDK and CDR2 is SYGVNS. The CDR3 reads CASSDTAGNQPQHF. The CDR3 DNA reads TGTGCCAGCAGTGACACGGCGGGCAATCAGCCCCAGCATTTT. The entire variable domain, with the rest obtained from reference TRBV25-1 and TRBJ1-5, is as follows: EADIYQTPRYLVIGTGKKITLECSQTMGHDKMYWYQQDPGMELHLIHYSYGVNSTEKGDLSSESTVSRIRTEHFPLTLESARPSHTSQYLCASSDTAGNQPQHFGDGTRLSIL.

CDR3 loop: CASGLDTGELFF. The CDR3 DNA is TGTGCTAGTGGTTTAGACACCGGGGAGCTGTTTTTT. The genes are TRBV12-5 and TRBJ2-2, with D unclear. V shed 3 bases and J shed 3 bases, with 2 bases lying between them. This CDR3 contains 12 residues. Germline loops: CDR1 LGHNT, CDR2 FRNRAP.